These T cell receptor beta chains were read from a single sample in a study of T-cell memory formation after mild COVID-19. One entry per CDR3 protein, called by TCRdb with MiXCR from the 5' RACE reads. The repertoire has 250,000 or so distinct CDR3 sequences, around a tenth of them found once; the top ten carry roughly a fifth. The sequencing sample was made of PBMCs or a T cell subset sorted from them (not recorded which). These receptors came from a man between 18 and 35 years old who had mild COVID-19 (a few samples of this study predate the infection). Cell type and time point are not known. The CDR3 runs from the conserved cysteine through the conserved F or W. Fields, in order: V gene, clone size, D gene, J gene, CDR3 protein, CDR3 DNA. The D gene is left open where the match is weak. Clone size is given for some rows only: seen once, a few or many times, or a class if the clone is expanded.

V gene: TRBV5-1
clone size: few
D gene: TRBD1
J gene: TRBJ2-2
CDR3 protein: CASSLDGTVYTGELFF
CDR3 DNA: TGCGCCAGCAGCTTGGACGGGACAGTCTACACCGGGGAGCTGTTTTTT

V gene: TRBV5-6
clone size: few
D gene: -
J gene: TRBJ1-1
CDR3 protein: CASSTREVAAEAFF
CDR3 DNA: TGTGCCAGCAGCACAAGGGAGGTTGCAGCTGAAGCTTTCTTT

V gene: TRBV19
clone size: -
D gene: -
J gene: TRBJ2-1
CDR3 protein: CASSIGPNNEQFF
CDR3 DNA: TGTGCCAGTAGTATCGGACCAAACAATGAGCAGTTCTTC

V gene: TRBV15
clone size: few
D gene: TRBD1
J gene: TRBJ2-7
CDR3 protein: CATKRHGTGVEQYF
CDR3 DNA: TGTGCCACCAAACGACACGGGACAGGGGTCGAGCAGTACTTC

V gene: TRBV6-1
clone size: -
D gene: -
J gene: TRBJ2-6
CDR3 protein: CASSEAGLGSGANVLTF
CDR3 DNA: TGTGCCAGCAGTGAAGCGGGGTTAGGCTCTGGGGCCAACGTCCTGACTTTC

V gene: TRBV6-5
clone size: -
D gene: -
J gene: TRBJ1-3
CDR3 protein: CASSYSWTASGNTIYF
CDR3 DNA: TGTGCCAGCAGTTACTCATGGACAGCCTCTGGAAACACCATATATTTT

V gene: TRBV7-9
clone size: -
D gene: TRBD1
J gene: TRBJ2-7
CDR3 protein: CASSPVGSGQSSYEQYF
CDR3 DNA: TGTGCCAGCAGCCCAGTCGGCTCGGGACAGAGCTCCTACGAGCAGTACTTC

V gene: TRBV4-2
clone size: few
D gene: -
J gene: TRBJ2-4
CDR3 protein: CASSQDPRPGAGNIQYF
CDR3 DNA: TGTGCCAGCAGCCAAGATCCCAGGCCGGGGGCGGGAAACATTCAGTACTTC

V gene: TRBV5-6
clone size: many
D gene: -
J gene: TRBJ1-1
CDR3 protein: CASSLVSGIRSVFF
CDR3 DNA: TGTGCCAGCAGCTTGGTTTCGGGGATTCGTTCGGTTTTCTTT

V gene: TRBV6-5
clone size: many
D gene: -
J gene: TRBJ2-1
CDR3 protein: CASSGDKIGQFF
CDR3 DNA: TGTGCCAGCAGTGGGGACAAAATCGGGCAGTTCTTC

V gene: TRBV6-5
clone size: few
D gene: TRBD2
J gene: TRBJ2-5
CDR3 protein: CASSDRSGGAVWETQYF
CDR3 DNA: TGTGCCAGCAGTGACCGAAGCGGGGGGGCCGTTTGGGAGACCCAGTACTTC

V gene: TRBV5-1
clone size: many
D gene: TRBD1
J gene: TRBJ2-3
CDR3 protein: CATTPGQGTDTQYF
CDR3 DNA: TGCGCCACCACCCCGGGACAGGGTACAGATACGCAGTATTTT

V gene: TRBV5-6
clone size: few
D gene: -
J gene: TRBJ2-2
CDR3 protein: CASSFISGTGELFF
CDR3 DNA: TGTGCCAGCAGCTTTATCAGCGGTACCGGGGAGCTGTTTTTT

V gene: TRBV7-3
clone size: few
D gene: -
J gene: TRBJ2-7
CDR3 protein: CASSSAGSAEQYF
CDR3 DNA: TGTGCCAGCAGCTCTGCAGGGAGTGCGGAGCAGTACTTC

V gene: TRBV5-4
clone size: -
D gene: TRBD2
J gene: TRBJ2-5
CDR3 protein: CASSPIPTSGLQYF
CDR3 DNA: TGTGCCAGCAGCCCCATCCCGACTAGCGGCCTCCAGTACTTC

V gene: TRBV12-3/TRBV12-4
clone size: medium-sized
D gene: -
J gene: TRBJ1-2
CDR3 protein: CASSQNPPGGYTF
CDR3 DNA: TGTGCCAGCAGCCAAAACCCCCCCGGTGGCTACACCTTC

V gene: TRBV7-2
clone size: -
D gene: TRBD1
J gene: TRBJ1-2
CDR3 protein: CASSSPGQGYTF
CDR3 DNA: TGTGCCAGCAGTTCCCCGGGACAGGGCTACACCTTC

V gene: TRBV7-2
clone size: -
D gene: -
J gene: TRBJ2-3
CDR3 protein: CATRGGSRSTSTDTQYF
CDR3 DNA: TGTGCCACTCGAGGGGGGAGCAGGTCGACTAGCACAGATACGCAGTATTTT

V gene: TRBV5-1
clone size: -
D gene: -
J gene: TRBJ1-6
CDR3 protein: CASSQDSDNSPLHF
CDR3 DNA: TGCGCCAGCAGCCAGGACAGTGATAATTCACCCCTCCACTTT

V gene: TRBV7-2
clone size: few
D gene: -
J gene: TRBJ2-3
CDR3 protein: CASSLGRGVYTDTQYF
CDR3 DNA: TGTGCCAGCAGCTTAGGGCGCGGGGTGTACACAGATACGCAGTATTTT

V gene: TRBV24-1
clone size: -
D gene: TRBD1
J gene: TRBJ2-7
CDR3 protein: CATGQGSYEQYF
CDR3 DNA: TGTGCCACAGGACAGGGCTCCTACGAGCAGTACTTC

V gene: TRBV7-2
clone size: -
D gene: -
J gene: TRBJ2-1
CDR3 protein: CASSSPFDEQFF
CDR3 DNA: TGTGCCAGCAGCTCCCCCTTCGATGAGCAGTTCTTC

V gene: TRBV5-1
clone size: -
D gene: -
J gene: TRBJ2-2
CDR3 protein: CASSPGFGELFF
CDR3 DNA: TGCGCCAGCAGCCCCGGGTTCGGGGAGCTGTTTTTT

V gene: TRBV5-1
clone size: -
D gene: TRBD1
J gene: TRBJ1-5
CDR3 protein: CASSLAGQYNQPQHF
CDR3 DNA: TGCGCCAGCAGCTTGGCGGGACAGTACAATCAGCCCCAGCATTTT

V gene: TRBV7-9
clone size: many
D gene: TRBD2
J gene: TRBJ2-5
CDR3 protein: CASSLQRGWQETQYF
CDR3 DNA: TGTGCCAGCAGCTTACAGCGGGGTTGGCAAGAGACCCAGTACTTC

V gene: TRBV7-2
clone size: many
D gene: TRBD1
J gene: TRBJ2-2
CDR3 protein: CASSLDDRERELFF
CDR3 DNA: TGTGCCAGCAGCTTAGATGACAGGGAGCGGGAGCTGTTTTTT

V gene: TRBV25-1
clone size: few
D gene: -
J gene: TRBJ1-2
CDR3 protein: CASSEVGFLYGYTF
CDR3 DNA: TGTGCCAGCAGTGAAGTCGGGTTCTTATATGGCTACACCTTC